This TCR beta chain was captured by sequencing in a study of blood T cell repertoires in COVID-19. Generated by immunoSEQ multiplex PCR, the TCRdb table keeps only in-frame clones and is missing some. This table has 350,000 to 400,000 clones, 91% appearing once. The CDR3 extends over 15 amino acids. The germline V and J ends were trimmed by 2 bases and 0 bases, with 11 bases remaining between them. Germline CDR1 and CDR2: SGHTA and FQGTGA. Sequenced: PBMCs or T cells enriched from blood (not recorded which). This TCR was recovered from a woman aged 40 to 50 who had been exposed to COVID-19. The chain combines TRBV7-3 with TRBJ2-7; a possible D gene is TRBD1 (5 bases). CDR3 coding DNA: TGTGCCAGCAGCTTAGATACCGACAGCTCCTACGAGCAGTACTTC. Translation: CASSLDTDSSYEQYF.